A single sample is the source of the 8 T cell receptor beta chains below, sequenced in a study of PD-1 blockade in classical Hodgkin lymphoma. Profiling relied on immunoSEQ multiplex PCR, and the TCRdb table lists in-frame clones only, not all of them. The data show around 13,000 clones, about 80% seen once. Every patient experienced relapse after autologous stem cell transplantation, and brentuximab vedotin exposure varied. The source material was peripheral blood mononuclear cells (PBMCs), sampled at baseline. Receptor source: a human donor with classical Hodgkin lymphoma.

The table lists this clone with a count of one. The V gene is TRBV28, the J gene TRBJ2-4; TRBD2 matches 10 bases. Unmatched junction bases numbered 13, after V lost 4 bases and J lost 1 base. The CDR3 runs to 19 residues. CDR1 and CDR2 from the germline V gene are MDHEN and SYDVKM. Here the CDR3 reads CASSSGLARFGRAKNIQYF. The CDR3, as DNA: TGTGCCAGCAGTTCGGGACTAGCGAGGTTCGGTCGGGCCAAAAACATTCAGTACTTC.

The chain uses TRBV15 and TRBJ1-1, with no clear D. The germline gives CDR1 LNHNV, CDR2 YYDKDF (reference sequence). The germline V and J ends were trimmed by 5 bases and 5 bases, with 21 bases remaining between them. The CDR3 length is 16 residues. This CDR3 is CATSGLISGPRTEAFF. The CDR3 nucleotides read TGTGCCACCAGCGGCCTAATCTCCGGGCCGCGGACTGAAGCTTTCTTT.

The chain is built from TRBV19 and TRBJ2-2; 9 positions agree with TRBD1. The germline V gene encodes CDR1 LNHDA and CDR2 SQIVND (reference sequence). There are 14 residues in the CDR3. V was pared by 4 bases and J by 4 bases, with 1 base of the junction left unmatched. The CDR3 DNA follows: TGTGCCAGTAGTAAACAGGGGGCCACCGGGGAGCTGTTTTTT. Its translation is CASSKQGATGELFF.

The genes are TRBV11-3 and TRBJ2-1; no clear D. Trimming took off 5 bases at V and 9 bases at J, with 8 bases between the two ends. CDR3 length: 11 residues. Germline V gene data show CDR1 as SGHNT and CDR2 as YENEEA. This chain's CDR3 is CASSLSGEQFF. Here the CDR3 DNA reads TGTGCCAGCAGCCTTTCGGGTGAGCAGTTCTTC. Using reference TRBV11-3 and TRBJ2-1 for the parts outside the CDR3, the full variable domain is EAGVVQSPRYKIIEKKQPVAFWCNPISGHNTLYWYLQNLGQGPELLIRYENEEAVDDSQLPKDRFSAERLKGVDSTLKIQPAELGDSAVYLCASSLSGEQFFGPGTRLTVL.

The chain links TRBV5-8 to TRBJ1-5; no clear D gene. Germline V gene lookup returns CDR1 SGHTS and CDR2 YDEGEE. The CDR3 runs 14 residues. V was clipped by 1 base and J by 0 bases, with 5 bases between them. CDR3 residues: CASSLHDSNQPQHF. In nucleotides, the CDR3 is TGTGCCAGCAGCTTGCACGATAGCAATCAGCCCCAGCATTTT. The whole variable domain, remainder taken from reference TRBV5-8 and TRBJ1-5, is EAGVTQSPTHLIKTRGQQATLRCSPISGHTSVYWYQQALGLGLQFLLWYDEGEERNRGNFPPRFSGRQFPNYSSELNVNALELEDSALYLCASSLHDSNQPQHFGDGTRLSIL.

The V call is TRBV4-3, the J call TRBJ2-2; 7 nucleotides align to TRBD1. CDR1 is LGHNA, CDR2 YSLEER, per germline. Trimming cost V 6 bases and J 3 bases; bases outside gene matches: 10. The CDR3 totals 16 residues. The CDR3 sequence is CASRRNDRVDTGELFF. The DNA of the CDR3 is TGCGCCAGCAGACGGAACGACAGGGTGGACACCGGGGAGCTGTTTTTT.

The chain links TRBV27 to TRBJ2-5; 7 bases match TRBD2. The CDR3 is made up of 14 amino acids. Germline V gene lookup returns CDR1 MNHEY and CDR2 SMNVEV (reference sequence). The trim removed 6 bases at V and 4 bases at J, leaving 8 bases unmatched. DNA of the CDR3: TGTGCCAGCAGCCCTGGACTAGTGGGAGAGACCCAGTACTTC. Its protein product is CASSPGLVGETQYF.

V and J are TRBV9 and TRBJ1-1; 9 nucleotides match TRBD1. V lost 3 bases, J lost 5 bases, and 2 bases stayed unmatched. CDR1 and CDR2 from the germline V gene are SGDLS and YYNGEE. This CDR3 is 13 amino acids long. The CDR3 DNA sequence: TGTGCCAGCAGCGAACAGGGGGCGACTGAAGCTTTCTTT. Encoded protein: CASSEQGATEAFF.